Each of the 13 T cell receptor beta chains below was sequenced from the same sample in a study of response to subunit inactivated influenza vaccine. TCRdb used MiXCR to reprocess the RT-PCR reads, holding one entry per CDR3 protein. The repertoire consists of about 540,000 distinct CDR3 sequences, with roughly 23% occurring once and the leading ten covering about 2.8%. These data were also reused for a study on T cells expressing NK-cell markers. Per that paper: Making the TCR beta cDNA relied on 5'RACE template switching with UMIs.

This material consisted of CD4+ T cells sorted from PBMCs, taken about 12 days after vaccination. The receptors were gathered from a man aged 50-60 years who received an inactivated influenza vaccine.

The rearrangement joins TRBV10-3 to TRBJ1-1; TRBD1 aligns across 10 bases. V was pared by 0 bases and J by 0 bases, with 7 bases of the junction left unmatched. Germline V gene sequence: CDR1 ENHRY, CDR2 SYGVKD. The CDR3 length is 18 residues. In nucleotides, the CDR3 is TGTGCCATCAGTGAGTCGTGGCTGACAGGGGGCATGAACACTGAAGCTTTCTTT. Its translation is CAISESWLTGGMNTEAFF.

The chain links TRBV7-9 to TRBJ1-6; unclear D gene. Trimming stripped 5 bases from V and 7 bases from J, with 18 bases between. CDR1 and CDR2 (germline): SEHNR, FQNEAQ (reference sequence). The CDR3 has 16 amino acids. CDR3 residues: CASSLLPSTANSPLHF. CDR3 nucleotide sequence: TGTGCCAGCAGCCTACTACCCAGTACGGCCAATTCACCCCTCCACTTT.

This clonotype was recorded a few times. The V and J genes are TRBV18 and TRBJ2-1; 8 nucleotides match TRBD2. Germline V gives CDR1 KGHSH, CDR2 LQKENI. V lost 5 bases, J lost 4 bases, and 4 bases stayed unmatched. CDR3 length: 14 amino acids. For the CDR3, the DNA is TGTGCCAGCTCATTTAGCGGGGCATACAATGAGCAGTTCTTC. This translates into CASSFSGAYNEQFF.

The chain uses TRBV3-1 and TRBJ2-7; D uncertain. The V gene's germline CDR1 is LGHDT and CDR2 YNNKEL (reference sequence). The CDR3 totals 11 residues. V was shortened by 1 base and J by 5 bases, with 3 bases between the two germline ends. The CDR3 coding sequence is TGTGCCAGCAGCCAAGTCAACGAGCAGTACTTC. It yields the protein CASSQVNEQYF.

The rearrangement joins TRBV7-6 to TRBJ2-1; D unclear. CDR3 length equals 12 residues. Germline CDR1 reads SGHVS; CDR2 reads FNYEAQ. Deletions cut 6 bases from V and 6 bases from J, with 9 bases between. CDR3 coding DNA: TGTGCCAGCAGAGGGCGGACCAATGAGCAGTTCTTC. Its translation: CASRGRTNEQFF.

This clonotype was seen only a few times. The chain is built from TRBV3-1 and TRBJ1-1; no clear D. Germline V lookup: CDR1 LGHDT, CDR2 YNNKEL (reference sequence). The CDR3 runs 15 residues. The V end lost 0 bases, the J end lost 0 bases, and 8 bases lay between the germline ends. CDR3 loop: CASSQERIVNTEAFF. CDR3 nucleotide sequence: TGTGCCAGCAGCCAAGAACGGATAGTGAACACTGAAGCTTTCTTT.

V is TRBV7-6 and J is TRBJ2-7; D possibly corresponds to TRBD1 (5 bases). Deletions cut 3 bases from V and 7 bases from J, with 19 bases between. The CDR3 consists of 15 residues. CDR1 SGHVS and CDR2 FNYEAQ come from the germline V gene. CDR3 DNA: TGTGCCAGCAGCTTGGCCCGGGTGCAGGGTCCGGAGCAGTACTTC. Protein: CASSLARVQGPEQYF. Using reference TRBV7-6 and TRBJ2-7 for the parts outside the CDR3, the full variable domain is GAGVSQSPRYKVTKRGQDVALRCDPISGHVSLYWYRQALGQGPEFLTYFNYEAQQDKSGLPNDRFSAERPEGSISTLTIQRTEQRDSAMYRCASSLARVQGPEQYFGPGTRLTVT.

The chain combines TRBV12-3 or TRBV12-4 with TRBJ2-7, with D tentatively TRBD2 (6 bases). CDR3 size: 15 residues. The V end lost 5 bases, the J end lost 2 bases, and 16 bases lay between the germline ends. CDR3 coding DNA: TGTGCCAGCAGTGCATCGGCGGGATGGGCCTACGAGCAGTACTTC. It encodes CASSASAGWAYEQYF.

This clonotype was detected only a few times. The V gene is TRBV11-1, the J gene TRBJ2-3; 9 bases align to TRBD1. The V segment lost 5 bases and the J segment 7 bases; nucleotides outside the gene matches: 13. Germline V gene lookup returns CDR1 SGHAT and CDR2 FQDESV (reference sequence). This CDR3 has 16 amino acids. The CDR3, as DNA: TGTGCCAGCAGCCTTGCCGGGACAGGGTCGGTTCATACGCAGTATTTT. As protein: CASSLAGTGSVHTQYF.

The CDR3 DNA follows: TGTGCCAGCTCACCCAGCCAGGGAACTAATGAAAAACTGTTTTTT. Translation: CASSPSQGTNEKLFF. The chain carries TRBV18 and TRBJ1-4; a possible D gene is TRBD1 (5 bases). In germline, CDR1 is KGHSH, CDR2 LQKENI. V lost 3 bases, J lost 1 base, and 9 bases lay in between. The CDR3 sequence is 15 residues long. Complete variable domain (other parts from reference TRBV18 and TRBJ1-4): NAGVMQNPRHLVRRRGQEARLRCSPMKGHSHVYWYRQLPEEGLKFMVYLQKENIIDESGMPKERFSAEFPKEGPSILRIQQVVRGDSAAYFCASSPSQGTNEKLFFGSGTQLSVL.

This clonotype was counted many times. This sequence joins TRBV5-1 and TRBJ2-7; 8 bases are a match to TRBD1. Germline lookup yields CDR1 SGHRS and CDR2 YFSETQ. V lost 3 bases to trimming and J lost 0 bases; unmatched junction nucleotides: 5. The CDR3 has 15 residues. The CDR3 loop reads CASSYGQGDSYEQYF. CDR3 in DNA: TGCGCCAGCAGCTACGGACAGGGAGACTCCTACGAGCAGTACTTC.

This clonotype was counted a few times. This chain uses TRBV14 with TRBJ1-1; 8 bases fit TRBD1. The germline V gene encodes CDR1 SGHDN and CDR2 FVKESK. The CDR3 is made up of 13 amino acids. The trim removed 4 bases at V and 7 bases at J, leaving 5 bases unmatched. This CDR3 is CASSLRTGSEAFF. CDR3 nucleotides: TGTGCCAGCAGCCTACGGACAGGGAGTGAAGCTTTCTTT. The full variable domain, rest sourced from reference TRBV14 and TRBJ1-1, is EAGVTQFPSHSVIEKGQTVTLRCDPISGHDNLYWYRRVMGKEIKFLLHFVKESKQDESGMPNNRFLAERTGGTYSTLKVQPAELEDSGVYFCASSLRTGSEAFFGQGTRLTVV.

This clonotype has a handful of counts. The genes are TRBV12-3 or TRBV12-4 and TRBJ2-2; TRBD2 agrees at 7 bases. V was pared by 3 bases and J by 6 bases, with 4 bases of the junction left unmatched. The CDR3 extends over 14 amino acids. CDR3 region: CASSLAGVAGELFF. In DNA form, the CDR3 reads TGTGCCAGCAGTTTGGCGGGGGTCGCCGGGGAGCTGTTTTTT.